This TCR beta chain was sequenced during a study of metastatic and nonmetastatic thyroid tumors. This clone showed up many times. TCRdb re-called the PCR reads via MiXCR. The top ten clones hold about 8.9% of a sample with about 32,000 clones, approximately 25% of them seen once. Before thyroid surgery, none of the patients had received any treatment. Sequencing was performed on blood. The clonotype comes from a female donor with papillary thyroid cancer or a benign thyroid nodule (not recorded which). Some clones in this sample may be carry-over from other donors' samples.

CDR3 nucleotides: TGTGCCAGCAGCTCGTGGGATGGCCGGGGAGAAAAACTGTTTTTT. Amino acid sequence: CASSSWDGRGEKLFF. This chain joins TRBV6-1 and TRBJ1-4; D ambiguous. V lost 6 bases and J 8 bases, leaving 19 bases between the germline ends. This CDR3 contains 15 residues. Germline CDR1 and CDR2: MNHNS and SASEGT.